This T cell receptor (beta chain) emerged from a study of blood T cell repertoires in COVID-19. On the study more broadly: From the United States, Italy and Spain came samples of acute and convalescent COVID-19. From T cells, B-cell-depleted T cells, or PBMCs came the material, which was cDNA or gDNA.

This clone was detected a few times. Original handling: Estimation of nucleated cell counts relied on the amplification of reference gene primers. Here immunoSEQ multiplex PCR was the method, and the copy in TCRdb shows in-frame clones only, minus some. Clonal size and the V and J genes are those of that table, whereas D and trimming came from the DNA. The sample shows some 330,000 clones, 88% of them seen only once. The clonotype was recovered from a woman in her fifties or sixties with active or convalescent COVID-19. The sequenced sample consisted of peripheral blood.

The DNA of the CDR3 is TGTGCCTGGAAAAACAGGGGCTCGGCTTTCTTT. Amino acids: CAWKNRGSAFF. V gene TRBV30 combines with J gene TRBJ1-1; TRBD1 aligns across 7 bases. CDR1 is GTSNPN, CDR2 SVGIG, per germline (reference sequence). V dropped 4 bases and J dropped 11; count of bases not matched to a gene: 7. This CDR3 region has 11 residues.